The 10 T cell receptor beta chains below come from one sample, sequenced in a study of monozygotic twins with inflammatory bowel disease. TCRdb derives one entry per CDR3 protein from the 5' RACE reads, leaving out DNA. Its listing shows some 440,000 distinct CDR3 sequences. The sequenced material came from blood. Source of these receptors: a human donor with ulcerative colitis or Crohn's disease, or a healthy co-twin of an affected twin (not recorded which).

This chain's CDR3 is CASSQPTRGNEQFF. The rearrangement joins TRBV3-1 to TRBJ2-1; no DNA is available, so the TRBD1 call from TCRdb remains unchecked. The CDR3 loop spans 14 amino acids. Germline values: CDR1 LGHDT, CDR2 YNNKEL (reference sequence).

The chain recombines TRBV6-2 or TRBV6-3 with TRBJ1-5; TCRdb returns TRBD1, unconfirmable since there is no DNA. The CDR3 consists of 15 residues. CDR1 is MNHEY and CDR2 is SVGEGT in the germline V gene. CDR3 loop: CASSSRTGGDQPQHF.

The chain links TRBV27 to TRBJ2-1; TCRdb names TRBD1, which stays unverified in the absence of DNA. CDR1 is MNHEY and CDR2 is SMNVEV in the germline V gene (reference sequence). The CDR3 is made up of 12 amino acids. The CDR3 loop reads CATRGQYNEQFF.

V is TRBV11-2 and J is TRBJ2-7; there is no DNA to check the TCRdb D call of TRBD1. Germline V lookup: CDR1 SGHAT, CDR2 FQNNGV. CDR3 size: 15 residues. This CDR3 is CASSLAGGGRYEQYF.

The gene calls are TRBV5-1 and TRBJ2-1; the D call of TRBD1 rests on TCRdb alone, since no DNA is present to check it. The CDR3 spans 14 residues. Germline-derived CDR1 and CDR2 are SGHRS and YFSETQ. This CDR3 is CASSSWDRANEQFF. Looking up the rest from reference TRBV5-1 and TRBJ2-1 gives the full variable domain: KAGVTQTPRYLIKTRGQQVTLSCSPISGHRSVSWYQQTPGQGLQFLFEYFSETQRNKGNFPGRFSGRQFSNSRSEMNVSTLELGDSALYLCASSSWDRANEQFFGPGTRLTVL.

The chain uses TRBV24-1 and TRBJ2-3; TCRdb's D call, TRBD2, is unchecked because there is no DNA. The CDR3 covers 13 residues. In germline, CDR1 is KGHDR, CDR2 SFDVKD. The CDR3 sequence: CATTASGTDTQYF.

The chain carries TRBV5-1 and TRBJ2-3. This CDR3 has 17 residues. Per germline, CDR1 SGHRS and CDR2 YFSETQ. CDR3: CASSQSGSPTSTDTQYF.

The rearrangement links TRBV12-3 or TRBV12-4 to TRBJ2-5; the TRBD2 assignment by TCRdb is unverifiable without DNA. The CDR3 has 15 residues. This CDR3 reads CASSPLTGVQETQYF.

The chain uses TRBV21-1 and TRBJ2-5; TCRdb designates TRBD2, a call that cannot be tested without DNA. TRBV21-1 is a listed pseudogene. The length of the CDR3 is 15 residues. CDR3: CASSPRPAGKETQYF.

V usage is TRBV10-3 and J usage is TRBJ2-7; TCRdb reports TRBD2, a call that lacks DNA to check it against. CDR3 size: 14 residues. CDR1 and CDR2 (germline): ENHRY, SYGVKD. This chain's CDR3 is CAISVSGGSYEQYF.